The following is a T cell receptor (beta chain) sequence with its context. The source of the sample is a study of T cells after yellow fever vaccination. Looking at the study overall: Low-cell-number fractions were prepared with SMART-Seq v4 Ultra Low Input.

TCR cDNA, made by 5'RACE template switching, carried an added universal primer site and UMIs. In TCRdb, the 5' RACE reads were re-called with MiXCR into one record per CDR3 protein. The table shows hundreds of thousands of distinct CDR3 sequences, with around an eighth occurring only once. Germline loops: CDR1 SGHVS, CDR2 FNYEAQ. V was pared by 5 bases and J by 4 bases, with 9 bases of the junction left unmatched. The CDR3 spans 15 residues. V is TRBV7-6 and J is TRBJ2-7; 9 bases match TRBD1. The source material was PBMCs, sampled on the day of the yellow fever booster vaccination. This receptor was identified in a man aged 30 to 39 who received the YFV17D yellow fever vaccine. The CDR3 DNA sequence: TGTGCCAGCAGCCCCGCAATGGACAGGGGTTACGAGCAGTACTTC. This sequence encodes CASSPAMDRGYEQYF.